This TCR beta chain comes out of a study of blood T cell repertoires in COVID-19. Study information: T cells, B-cell-depleted T cells, or PBMCs supplied cDNA or gDNA.

V lost 4 bases and J lost 7; bases outside the gene matches: 6. CDR3 length equals 12 residues. The germline V gene has CDR1 SQVTM and CDR2 ANQGSEA. Only in-frame clones appear in the TCRdb table, and some are missing; sequencing was by immunoSEQ multiplex PCR. This table holds 150,000 to 200,000 clones, about 82% found once. Specimen: PBMCs or T cells enriched from blood (not recorded which). The V gene is TRBV29-1, the J gene TRBJ1-2; 7 nucleotides match TRBD1. The TCR sequence derives from a young woman who had recovered from COVID-19. The CDR3 region is CSVGQTGTGYTF. CDR3 bases: TGCAGCGTTGGGCAGACAGGGACTGGCTACACCTTC.